This T cell receptor (beta chain) was documented in a study of cytomegalovirus exposure and HLA in healthy donors. Background on the study: Within the Caucasian-associated ancestry cluster were roughly 79% of the approximately 390 genotyped donors. Study-level results: In a later analysis, a missense DCLRE1C variant was linked to TCR beta V- and J-gene trimming.

The study ran its PCR with 60 Vbeta and 13 Jbeta primers. Clones were read by immunoSEQ multiplex PCR, and TCRdb kept only the in-frame ones, dropping some. Of around 80,000 clones listed, around 78% are singletons. The germline V gene encodes CDR1 LGHNA and CDR2 YSLEER. Trimming shortened V by 0 bases and J by 2 bases, and 17 bases separated the two germline ends. The CDR3 has 17 residues. As for the donors, each was a healthy bone marrow donor. About this clone: As yet, its antigen is unknown.

The sample comprised PBMCs. The receptor's source is a man aged 40-55 years in good health and CMV-seronegative. The chain combines TRBV4-3 with TRBJ2-7; D might be TRBD1 (6 bases). The CDR3 nucleotides are TGCGCCAGCAGCCAAGATGGAGGCCGGACAGCCCCCTACGAGCAGTACTTC. It translates to CASSQDGGRTAPYEQYF.